A selection of T cell receptor beta chains follows, all from one sample in a study of Ad26.COV2.S vaccination and SARS-CoV-2 variants. Profiling relied on immunoSEQ multiplex PCR, and the TCRdb table lists in-frame clones only, not all of them. The data contain about 350,000 clones, around nine tenths of them seen just once; the ten biggest clones take up about 10%. The sample consisted of peripheral blood, taken in a trial of Ad26.COV2.S vaccine versus placebo. All receptors come from a person aged 18 to 65 who received the Ad26.COV2.S COVID-19 vaccine or a placebo. CDR3s include the opening cysteine and the closing phenylalanine or tryptophan. The order of the fields is V gene, J gene, D gene, clone size, CDR3 DNA, CDR3 protein. The D gene is left open where the match is weak. A row's size may be missing; if present it is once, few, many or a size class.

>TRBV4-1|TRBJ2-7|TRBD2|NA
TGCGCCAGCAGCCAAGATCCGAGCGGGAAAACCTACGAGCAGTACTTC
CASSQDPSGKTYEQYF
>TRBV19|TRBJ1-2|NA|NA
TGTGCCAGTAGTATTGGGACACAAACTAACTATGGCTACACCTTC
CASSIGTQTNYGYTF
>TRBV4-1|TRBJ2-3|TRBD2|NA
TGCGCCAGCAGCCGCGGGGGGGCCGGCACAGATACGCAGTATTTT
CASSRGGAGTDTQYF
>TRBV5-5|TRBJ1-6|NA|NA
TGTGCCAGCAGCTTGGCGCGCGATTCACCCCTCCACTTT
CASSLARDSPLHF
>TRBV7-9|TRBJ2-7|TRBD2|NA
TGTGCCAGCAGCTTCGGACTAGCGGGAGTTGAAGAGCAGTACTTC
CASSFGLAGVEEQYF
>TRBV4-1|TRBJ1-3|NA|NA
TGCGCCAGCAGCCAAGTGGGTCCCTCCACTAGTCTCTTCTCTGGAAACACCATATATTTT
CASSQVGPSTSLFSGNTIYF
>TRBV27|TRBJ2-7|TRBD2|NA
TGTGCCAGCAGGGGACTAGCAGCATCCTACGAGCAGTACTTC
CASRGLAASYEQYF
>TRBV29-1|TRBJ1-2|TRBD1|NA
TGCAGCGTGAGGGGACAGGTGGCGGGTGGCTACACCTTC
CSVRGQVAGGYTF
>TRBV4-2|TRBJ2-3|TRBD1|NA
TGTGCCAGCAGCCAAGAATTCTCGGGACAGGGAGGGGGTGGCACAGATACGCAGTATTTT
CASSQEFSGQGGGGTDTQYF
>TRBV5-1|TRBJ2-7|TRBD2|NA
TGCGCCAGCAGCAGTAGCGGGCCGCTCTCCTACGAGCAGTACTTC
CASSSSGPLSYEQYF
>TRBV19|TRBJ1-5|TRBD1|NA
TGTGCCAGTAGTACCACGCAGGGGGCAAGGAGCAATCAGCCCCAGCATTTT
CASSTTQGARSNQPQHF
>TRBV4-3|TRBJ2-7|NA|once
TGCGCCAGCAGCCAAGAAACGGAATTAGGCGAGCAGTACTTC
CASSQETELGEQYF